Below are 29 T cell receptor beta chains sequenced from a single sample in a study of cytomegalovirus exposure and HLA in healthy donors. Use of 60 Vbeta and 13 Jbeta primers characterized the PCR. Generated by immunoSEQ multiplex PCR, the TCRdb table keeps only in-frame clones and is missing some. The sample has around 150,000 clones, about 80% seen once. The sequencing input was PBMCs. The receptor source for this set is a man aged 25 to 45 in good health and CMV-seropositive.

CDR3 sequence (DNA): TGTGCCAGCAGCGTAGACGACACGAGCAGAGAGCAGTACTTC. Translating it yields CASSVDDTSREQYF. The chain couples TRBV9 to TRBJ2-7; no definite D call. The length of the CDR3 is 14 residues. Per the germline V gene, CDR1 is SGDLS and CDR2 is YYNGEE. Trimming shortened V by 0 bases and J by 7 bases, and 14 bases separated the two germline ends.

The genes are TRBV4-1 and TRBJ2-7; TRBD2 matches at 8 bases. Germline lookup yields CDR1 MGHRA and CDR2 YSYEKL. CDR3 length: 15 amino acids. The V and J ends lost 0 bases and 4 bases, in that order; junction bases with no gene match: 5. In nucleotides, the CDR3 is TGCGCCAGCAGCCAAGAAGGCACTAGCGGTTACGAGCAGTACTTC. Its protein product is CASSQEGTSGYEQYF.

The chain employs TRBV28 and TRBJ1-5; D unclear. V was trimmed by 4 bases and J by 5 bases, leaving 12 bases between them. The CDR3 is 14 amino acids. Germline V gene lookup returns CDR1 MDHEN and CDR2 SYDVKM. The CDR3 DNA follows: TGTGCCAGCAGTTCCCACAGCGGGCATCAGCCCCAGCATTTT. It is translated as CASSSHSGHQPQHF.

J is TRBJ1-2 and V is TRBV25-1; possibly TRBD1 for D (5 bases). Deletions cut 8 bases from V and 4 bases from J, with 11 bases between. Germline V CDR1 and CDR2: MGHDK, SYGVNS. The CDR3 is 12 residues long. This CDR3 is CASGRVGYGYTF. The CDR3 DNA sequence: TGTGCCAGCGGCAGGGTCGGCTATGGCTACACCTTC.

The genes are TRBV6-6 and TRBJ2-3, with TRBD1 identical over 8 bases. Germline CDR1 is MNHNY and CDR2 is SVGAGI (reference sequence). Trimming took 2 bases from V and 5 from J; bases not matched to a gene: 6. The CDR3 sequence is 15 residues long. The CDR3 DNA sequence: TGTGCCAGCAGTTACCCCGCAGGGGGCCAAGATACGCAGTATTTT. Amino acids: CASSYPAGGQDTQYF.

The CDR3 nucleotides are TGTGCCAGCACCCCTCAGGGGCCCTACGAGCAGTACTTC. The encoded protein is CASTPQGPYEQYF. The chain joins TRBV28 to TRBJ2-7; maybe TRBD1 (6 bases). Germline CDR1 is MDHEN and CDR2 is SYDVKM. V was shortened by 7 bases and J by 2 bases, with 12 bases between the two germline ends. This CDR3 comprises 13 residues.

This clone has a count of ten or more. The rearrangement links TRBV5-6 to TRBJ2-7; 11 bases are shared with TRBD2. CDR1 is SGHDT, CDR2 YYEEEE, per germline. This CDR3 has 14 amino acids. J gave up 3 bases and V 6 bases, and 5 bases lay outside the gene matches. The CDR3 DNA reads as TGTGCCAGCATGATAGCGGGAGGGAGCTACGAGCAGTACTTC. Protein product: CASMIAGGSYEQYF.

This chain connects TRBV6-1 to TRBJ1-2, with D possibly TRBD1 on 5 matching bases. In germline, CDR1 is MNHNS, CDR2 SASEGT. Trimming removed 1 base from V and 3 bases from J, with 12 bases in between. This CDR3 contains 15 residues. The DNA of the CDR3 is TGTGCCAGCAGTGAAGACGGGGGAATGGACTATGGCTACACCTTC. This sequence encodes CASSEDGGMDYGYTF.

This CDR3 is CASVSYSAGETQYF. The CDR3 coding sequence is TGTGCCAGCGTCAGTTATAGCGCCGGAGAGACCCAGTACTTC. V is TRBV2 and J is TRBJ2-5, with a tentative D call TRBD2 (5 bases). The length of the CDR3 is 14 residues. Germline CDR1 and CDR2: SNHLY and FYNNEI. V dropped 8 bases and J dropped 4 bases, with 17 bases sitting between them.

This clone was observed once. The chain is built from TRBV4-2 and TRBJ2-7, with unresolved D. Germline CDR1 reads LGHNA; CDR2 reads YNFKEQ. This CDR3 comprises 12 residues. V lost 4 bases, J lost 5 bases, and 9 bases lay in between. The CDR3 loop is CASSPGFHEQYF. The CDR3 DNA sequence: TGTGCCAGCAGCCCAGGCTTCCACGAGCAGTACTTC.

At least ten counts were recorded for this clone. This sequence joins TRBV5-5 and TRBJ1-3; D is uncertain. This CDR3 spans 15 amino acids. The V gene lost 0 bases and the J gene lost 0 bases, with 7 bases spanning the gap. The germline gives CDR1 SGHKS, CDR2 YYEKEE (reference sequence). The chain's CDR3 is CASSLDYSSGNTIYF. Written as DNA, the CDR3 is TGTGCCAGCAGCTTGGATTACAGCTCTGGAAACACCATATATTTT.

V usage is TRBV18 and J usage is TRBJ1-2; 8 nucleotides match TRBD1. This CDR3 region has 16 residues. In germline, CDR1 is KGHSH, CDR2 LQKENI. Trimming cost V 3 bases and J 7 bases; bases outside gene matches: 13. CDR3 loop: CASSPLPAGGGFGYTF. In nucleotides, the CDR3 is TGTGCCAGCTCACCGTTGCCCGCAGGGGGCGGCTTTGGCTACACCTTC.

Points on this clone: Other DNA sequences from this sample encode an identical CDR3 as well. V usage is TRBV7-8 and J usage is TRBJ1-5; 8 bases align to TRBD1. CDR1 SGHVS and CDR2 FQNEAQ come from the germline V gene. The length of the CDR3 is 13 residues. Unmatched junction bases numbered 4, after V lost 5 bases and J lost 7 bases. The chain's CDR3 is CASSPGGRQPQHF. The CDR3 bases are TGTGCCAGCAGCCCAGGGGGCAGGCAGCCCCAGCATTTT.

The chain joins TRBV4-1 to TRBJ2-1; TRBD2 matches at 9 bases. CDR3 size: 17 residues. CDR1 is MGHRA, CDR2 YSYEKL, per germline. V was pared by 1 base and J by 6 bases, with 10 bases of the junction left unmatched. Here the CDR3 reads CASSQGVGTSRRNEQFF. Written as DNA, the CDR3 is TGCGCCAGCAGCCAAGGCGTGGGGACTAGCAGGCGCAATGAGCAGTTCTTC.

This clone was found once. CDR3 in amino acids: CASSPGGGLDTQYF. CDR3 coding DNA: TGCGCCAGCAGCCCCGGGGGGGGGCTGGATACGCAGTATTTT. The rearrangement uses TRBV5-1 and TRBJ2-3, with 8 bases aligning to TRBD2. V was clipped by 4 bases and J by 6 bases; unmatched bases: 7. CDR3 length: 14 amino acids. CDR1 SGHRS and CDR2 YFSETQ come from the germline V gene.

A word on this clone: Compared with germline, one end of the junction differs, possibly owing to a read error. The chain uses TRBV7-7 and TRBJ2-5; D is possibly TRBD1 (6 bases). Germline lookup yields CDR1 SSHAT and CDR2 FNYEAQ (reference sequence). This CDR3 has 15 amino acids. DNA of the CDR3: TGTGCTAGCAGCTTACACAGGGAGAGTCGAGAGACCCAGTACTTC. Translating gives CASSLHRESRETQYF. The full variable domain, in which reference TRBV7-7 and TRBJ2-5 provide the parts outside the CDR3, is GAGVSQSPRYKVTKRGQDVTLRCDPISSHATLYWYQQALGQGPEFLTYFNYEAQPDKSGLPSDRFSAERPEGSISTLTIQRTEQRDSAMYRCASSLHRESRETQYFGPGTRLLVL.

The chain uses TRBV7-8 and TRBJ1-2; 9 bases are a match to TRBD1. The CDR3 runs to 17 residues. Germline CDR1 SGHVS, CDR2 FQNEAQ. Unmatched junction bases numbered 13, after V lost 4 bases and J lost 4 bases. CDR3: CASSSRPRTGDTYGYTF. The CDR3 DNA follows: TGTGCCAGCAGCTCGAGACCTCGGACAGGGGATACCTATGGCTACACCTTC. Using reference TRBV7-8 and TRBJ1-2 for the parts outside the CDR3, the full variable domain is GAGVSQSPRYKVAKRGQDVALRCDPISGHVSLFWYQQALGQGPEFLTYFQNEAQLDKSGLPSDRFFAERPEGSVSTLKIQRTQQEDSAVYLCASSSRPRTGDTYGYTFGSGTRLTVV.

The rearrangement links TRBV6-1 to TRBJ1-5; D might be TRBD1 (5 bases). V dropped 5 bases and J dropped 1 base, with 12 bases sitting between them. The germline CDR1 and CDR2 sequences are MNHNS and SASEGT. The CDR3 totals 15 residues. The CDR3 spells CASSLSRGSNQPQHF. CDR3 bases: TGTGCCAGCAGTCTATCCCGGGGGAGCAATCAGCCCCAGCATTTT.

The genes are TRBV18 and TRBJ2-5; possible D gene TRBD1, 5 bases. This CDR3 has 14 residues. The germline V and J ends were trimmed by 2 bases and 2 bases, with 9 bases remaining between them. CDR1 is KGHSH, CDR2 LQKENI, per germline. The CDR3 DNA sequence: TGTGCCAGCTCACCAACAGGATGGCAAGAGACCCAGTACTTC. This sequence encodes CASSPTGWQETQYF.

The V and J genes are TRBV14 and TRBJ1-6; D is unclear. Germline V gives CDR1 SGHDN, CDR2 FVKESK. This CDR3 spans 15 amino acids. Trimming removed 0 bases from V and 10 bases from J, with 13 bases in between. CDR3 nucleotides: TGTGCCAGCAGCCAAGATGTCTCAGGAACGTCACCCCTCCACTTT. It codes for CASSQDVSGTSPLHF. Drawing the rest from reference TRBV14 and TRBJ1-6, the complete variable domain is EAGVTQFPSHSVIEKGQTVTLRCDPISGHDNLYWYRRVMGKEIKFLLHFVKESKQDESGMPNNRFLAERTGGTYSTLKVQPAELEDSGVYFCASSQDVSGTSPLHFGNGTRLTVT.

V gene TRBV27 combines with J gene TRBJ1-1; TRBD1 agrees at 9 bases. V gave up 7 bases and J gave up 4 bases; unmatched junction bases: 1. Germline V gene sequence: CDR1 MNHEY, CDR2 SMNVEV (reference sequence). This CDR3 is 12 amino acids long. CDR3 loop: CASKDRGTEAFF. Written as DNA, the CDR3 is TGTGCCAGCAAGGACAGGGGCACTGAAGCTTTCTTT.

The genes are TRBV6-1 and TRBJ2-1; D unresolved. Germline lookup yields CDR1 MNHNS and CDR2 SASEGT. This CDR3 is 11 amino acids long. The V end lost 5 bases, the J end lost 10 bases, and 9 bases lay between the germline ends. As DNA, the CDR3 is TGTGCCAGCAGTTCTCTAATCGAGCAGTTCTTC. Residues: CASSSLIEQFF.

The chain is built from TRBV5-6 and TRBJ2-7, with D unresolved. The germline V gene has CDR1 SGHDT and CDR2 YYEEEE. Trimming shortened V by 2 bases and J by 5 bases, and 5 bases separated the two germline ends. The CDR3 has 11 residues. The CDR3 DNA reads as TGTGCCAGCAGCTTTGGGCACGAGCAGTACTTC. Protein sequence: CASSFGHEQYF.

The CDR3 nucleotides read TGTGCCAGTAGTACGCCCCTTGGGCAGCACGAAAAACTGTTTTTT. The encoded protein is CASSTPLGQHEKLFF. The V gene is TRBV19, the J gene TRBJ1-4, with unresolved D. CDR1 is LNHDA, CDR2 SQIVND, per germline (reference sequence). The CDR3 contains 15 residues. Deletions cut 4 bases from V and 8 bases from J, with 17 bases between.

The chain links TRBV7-3 to TRBJ2-1, with a possible D match to TRBD2 (6 bases). V was pared by 5 bases and J by 1 base, with 12 bases between. The length of the CDR3 is 15 residues. CDR1 is SGHTA and CDR2 is FQGTGA in the germline V gene. The CDR3 protein is CASSPLGGSYNEQFF. In DNA form, the CDR3 reads TGTGCCAGCAGCCCCCTGGGAGGTTCCTACAATGAGCAGTTCTTC.

The count of this clone is one. This chain joins TRBV28 and TRBJ1-5, with D unresolved. CDR3 length: 16 amino acids. Trimming stripped 2 bases from V and 0 bases from J, with 11 bases between. CDR1 and CDR2 (germline): MDHEN, SYDVKM. CDR3 region: CASSLNPGISNQPQHF. CDR3 in DNA: TGTGCCAGCAGTTTAAACCCGGGGATTAGCAATCAGCCCCAGCATTTT. Complete variable domain (other parts from reference TRBV28 and TRBJ1-5): DVKVTQSSRYLVKRTGEKVFLECVQDMDHENMFWYRQDPGLGLRLIYFSYDVKMKEKGDIPEGYSVSREKKERFSLILESASTNQTSMYLCASSLNPGISNQPQHFGDGTRLSIL.

The V and J genes are TRBV9 and TRBJ2-1, with 7 nucleotides matching TRBD2. V trimming: 1 base; J trimming: 7 bases; junction bases outside the gene matches: 14. The CDR3 consists of 17 residues. Germline CDR1 reads SGDLS; CDR2 reads YYNGEE. The DNA of the CDR3 is TGTGCCAGCAGCGTATACTGGGGGAGGGCCACGAGGAATGAGCAGTTCTTC. It is translated as CASSVYWGRATRNEQFF.

The J gene is TRBJ2-6, the V gene TRBV7-2; 10 bases map to TRBD1. Germline V gene sequence: CDR1 SGHTA, CDR2 FQGNSA. The length of the CDR3 is 18 residues. V shed 1 base and J 4 bases; nucleotides not matched to a gene: 7. The CDR3 reads CASSLVGDRGRGANVLTF. CDR3 DNA: TGTGCCAGCAGCTTAGTAGGGGACAGGGGCCGAGGGGCCAACGTCCTGACTTTC. Full variable domain (rest looked up from reference TRBV7-2 and TRBJ2-6): GAGVSQSPSNKVTEKGKDVELRCDPISGHTALYWYRQSLGQGLEFLIYFQGNSAPDKSGLPSDRFSAERTGGSVSTLTIQRTQQEDSAVYLCASSLVGDRGRGANVLTFGAGSRLTVL.

The chain joins TRBV2 to TRBJ1-1, with 7 nucleotides matching TRBD1. There are 12 residues in the CDR3. CDR1 SNHLY and CDR2 FYNNEI come from the germline V gene. J lost 9 bases, V lost 6 bases, and 7 bases had no gene match. This chain's CDR3 is CASSPRDSQAFF. The DNA for the CDR3 is TGTGCCAGCAGCCCAAGGGACAGCCAAGCTTTCTTT.